This TCR beta chain was observed in a study of cytomegalovirus exposure and HLA in healthy donors. Notes on the study in general: A later analysis linked a missense DCLRE1C variant to TCR beta V- and J-gene trimming. The study designated 150 or so TCR beta chains cytomegalovirus-associated.

A note on this clone: Its cognate antigen is unknown.

Both 60 Vbeta primers and 13 Jbeta primers went into the PCR. Method: immunoSEQ multiplex PCR; TCRdb's copy keeps in-frame clones and lacks some. The sample has tens of thousands of clones; the top ten hold less than 2.5%. CDR3 length: 12 amino acids. V lost 2 bases and J 3 bases, leaving 5 bases between the germline ends. CDR1 is SGHDT and CDR2 is YYEEEE in the germline V gene. This receptor was identified in a female donor in good health and CMV-seronegative. The rearrangement links TRBV5-6 to TRBJ1-1; D not resolved. Sequencing input: PBMCs. The CDR3, as DNA: TGTGCCAGCAGCTTTCGGTACACTGAAGCTTTCTTT. Amino acids: CASSFRYTEAFF.